These 28 T cell receptor beta chains share one sample of origin, sequenced in a study of long-term antiretroviral therapy in people with HIV. The immunoSEQ assay was v3.0, run at survey level. Produced via immunoSEQ multiplex PCR; TCRdb's table is partial and in-frame only. The sample consists of around 30,000 clones, around 85% of them appearing once. The source material was unsorted PBMCs, sampled 2.3 years after starting antiretroviral therapy. The source is a man aged 35 to 55 with HIV.

This rearrangement joins TRBV6-5 to TRBJ2-3; D might be TRBD1 (6 bases). Germline values: CDR1 MNHEY, CDR2 SVGAGI. This CDR3 is built from 15 residues. Trimming stripped 6 bases from V and 1 base from J, with 14 bases between. The CDR3 loop is CASRQQGPRTDTQYF. The DNA for the CDR3 is TGTGCCAGCAGGCAACAGGGCCCCCGCACAGATACGCAGTATTTT.

This chain connects TRBV6-1 to TRBJ2-3, with 8 bases aligning to TRBD2. Germline V gives CDR1 MNHNS, CDR2 SASEGT. Trimming at V came to 3 bases and at J to 6 bases, leaving 8 bases not matched to a gene. The CDR3 runs 15 residues. The CDR3 DNA is TGTGCCAGCAGTGAGGTTAAACAGCGGGGGGATACGCAGTATTTT. This codes for CASSEVKQRGDTQYF.

V gene TRBV9 combines with J gene TRBJ2-2, with 12 nucleotides matching TRBD2. CDR3 length equals 18 residues. V was clipped by 1 base and J by 0 bases; unmatched bases: 4. The germline V gene encodes CDR1 SGDLS and CDR2 YYNGEE. The CDR3 sequence: CASSVPSGRAANTGELFF. Written as DNA, the CDR3 is TGTGCCAGCAGCGTACCTAGCGGGAGGGCCGCGAACACCGGGGAGCTGTTTTTT.

The V gene is TRBV2, the J gene TRBJ1-2, with 7 bases that match TRBD1. Germline assignment: CDR1 SNHLY and CDR2 FYNNEI. The CDR3 runs to 16 residues. With 6 bases clipped from V and 2 bases from J, the junction kept 12 bases outside the gene matches. In DNA, the CDR3 is TGTGCCAGCAGCGTCTCTGCGGGACAGTCCAACTATGGCTACACCTTC. Its translation: CASSVSAGQSNYGYTF.

The table lists this clone with a count of one. The V call is TRBV19, the J call TRBJ1-1; no reliable D call. The germline V and J ends were trimmed by 5 bases and 10 bases, with 17 bases remaining between them. The V gene's germline CDR1 is LNHDA and CDR2 SQIVND (reference sequence). The CDR3 has 13 residues. For the CDR3, the DNA is TGTGCCAGTAGTCCCGGACTGCTATTACGAGCTTTCTTT. It specifies CASSPGLLLRAFF.

This clone appeared once. V and J are TRBV28 and TRBJ2-3; D is possibly TRBD1 (7 bases). This CDR3 comprises 16 residues. Between the trimmed V and J ends, which lost 7 bases and 4 bases, there was a span of 21 bases. The germline V gene encodes CDR1 MDHEN and CDR2 SYDVKM. The CDR3 region is CASTNVRQGGADTQYF. CDR3 nucleotide sequence: TGTGCCAGCACCAATGTAAGACAGGGAGGCGCAGATACGCAGTATTTT. Full variable domain (rest looked up from reference TRBV28 and TRBJ2-3): DVKVTQSSRYLVKRTGEKVFLECVQDMDHENMFWYRQDPGLGLRLIYFSYDVKMKEKGDIPEGYSVSREKKERFSLILESASTNQTSMYLCASTNVRQGGADTQYFGPGTRLTVL.

The rearrangement uses TRBV10-3 and TRBJ1-2; no clear D. Germline V CDR1 and CDR2: ENHRY, SYGVKD. The CDR3 loop spans 13 amino acids. V was cut by 10 bases and J by 9 bases, with 21 bases left in between. CDR3 protein: CATAHLVSESYTF. The DNA for the CDR3 is TGTGCCACGGCCCACCTAGTGTCGGAGAGCTACACCTTC.

This chain uses TRBV29-1 with TRBJ1-5, with a possible D match to TRBD1 (6 bases). The germline gives CDR1 SQVTM, CDR2 ANQGSEA. V lost 4 bases to trimming and J lost 7 bases, with 17 bases between them. The length of the CDR3 is 14 residues. CDR3 region: CSVATGGGDQPQHF. DNA of the CDR3: TGCAGCGTTGCCACGGGAGGGGGTGACCAGCCCCAGCATTTT.

The gene calls are TRBV9 and TRBJ2-2; TRBD2 agrees at 15 bases. In germline, CDR1 is SGDLS, CDR2 YYNGEE. The length of the CDR3 is 19 residues. Trimming removed 4 bases from V and 6 bases from J; junction bases left unmatched: 13. The chain's CDR3 is CASSPWTSGGVTASGELFF. As DNA, the CDR3 is TGTGCCAGCAGCCCCTGGACTAGCGGGGGGGTTACGGCTTCCGGGGAGCTGTTTTTT.

In nucleotides, the CDR3 is TGTGCCAGCAGCTCCCCCCAGGGCAGGGGGAACACCGGGGAGCTGTTTTTT. Translated: CASSSPQGRGNTGELFF. This chain uses TRBV7-9 with TRBJ2-2; the D gene is possibly TRBD1 (6 bases). Germline-derived CDR1 and CDR2 are SEHNR and FQNEAQ (reference sequence). This CDR3 has 17 residues. V was cut by 4 bases and J by 1 base, with 16 bases left in between. The variable domain in full, with the rest retrieved from reference TRBV7-9 and TRBJ2-2, is DTGVSQNPRHKITKRGQNVTFRCDPISEHNRLYWYRQTLGQGPEFLTYFQNEAQLEKSRLLSDRFSAERPKGSFSTLEIQRTEQGDSAMYLCASSSPQGRGNTGELFFGEGSRLTVL.

The chain recombines TRBV5-4 with TRBJ2-5; 10 bases line up with TRBD1. Looked up from germline, CDR1 is SGHNT and CDR2 is YYREEE (reference sequence). The CDR3 runs 14 residues. V dropped 4 bases and J dropped 5; count of bases not matched to a gene: 5. This CDR3 is CASSLGTGEETQYF. As DNA, the CDR3 is TGTGCCAGCAGCCTAGGGACAGGGGAGGAGACCCAGTACTTC.

This clone was detected only a few times. DNA of the CDR3: TGCGCCAGCAGTGGATGGGGTTATCAGGGACCTTTGAACACTGAAGCTTTCTTT. Protein product: CASSGWGYQGPLNTEAFF. The V call is TRBV10-2, the J call TRBJ1-1; possibly TRBD1 for D (5 bases). This CDR3 has 18 residues. V was trimmed by 4 bases and J by 0 bases, leaving 21 bases between them. The germline V gene encodes CDR1 WSHSY and CDR2 SAAADI.

The table lists this clone with a count of one. This chain uses TRBV5-6 with TRBJ1-2; D is unresolved. There are 15 residues in the CDR3. The germline V gene has CDR1 SGHDT and CDR2 YYEEEE. With 0 bases removed from V and 8 bases from J, the gap between germline ends came to 17 bases. The CDR3 reads CASSLERLLLLGYTF. DNA of the CDR3: TGTGCCAGCAGCTTGGAAAGACTCCTGCTCCTAGGCTACACCTTC.

CDR3 in amino acids: CASSSRDDSVVGYLNYGYTF. CDR3 bases: TGTGCCAGCAGCTCCCGCGACGACTCGGTCGTCGGTTATTTAAACTATGGCTACACCTTC. The chain employs TRBV21-1 and TRBJ1-2. TRBV21-1 is a pseudogene. CDR3 length equals 20 residues.

The V and J genes are TRBV10-3 and TRBJ2-7; 7 bases line up with TRBD1. V gave up 6 bases and J gave up 3 bases; unmatched junction bases: 20. This CDR3 region has 18 residues. CDR1 and CDR2 (germline): ENHRY, SYGVKD. Here the CDR3 reads CAISLKPGQTPVDYEQYF. The CDR3 region has the DNA TGTGCCATCAGCCTCAAGCCGGGACAGACTCCGGTGGACTACGAGCAGTACTTC.

V and J are TRBV11-2 and TRBJ1-2, with D possibly matching TRBD1 (5 bases). The CDR3 runs 12 residues. Germline lookup yields CDR1 SGHAT and CDR2 FQNNGV. The V gene lost 6 bases and the J gene lost 4 bases, with 9 bases spanning the gap. The CDR3 bases are TGTGCCAGCAGAGGGGATAGCTATGGCTACACCTTC. The encoded protein is CASRGDSYGYTF.

The chain joins TRBV5-1 to TRBJ2-7; no firm D call. The V gene lost 2 bases and the J gene lost 0 bases, with 6 bases spanning the gap. The CDR3 is 13 residues long. The germline V gene encodes CDR1 SGHRS and CDR2 YFSETQ. The DNA of the CDR3 is TGCGCCAGCAGCTTTCACGCCTCCTACGAGCAGTACTTC. This codes for CASSFHASYEQYF.

This chain joins TRBV5-6 and TRBJ1-2; maybe TRBD1 (6 bases). The germline V gene encodes CDR1 SGHDT and CDR2 YYEEEE. The CDR3 runs to 15 residues. With 0 bases removed from V and 5 bases from J, the gap between germline ends came to 14 bases. The CDR3 region has the DNA TGTGCCAGCAGCTTGGGGACCGACAGGAGATATGGCTACACCTTC. Translation gives CASSLGTDRRYGYTF.

J is TRBJ2-2 and V is TRBV23-1, with D unclear. TRBV23-1 is an ORF, and what it does is uncertain. This CDR3 comprises 18 residues. V was pared by 3 bases and J by 3 bases, with 20 bases between. The CDR3 DNA is TGCGCCAGCAGTCAGGAGAACCGGACCGATTACTACACCGGGGAGCTGTTTTTT. Protein sequence: CASSQENRTDYYTGELFF.

The chain recombines TRBV5-1 with TRBJ2-5; 11 nucleotides agree with TRBD2. Germline V CDR1 and CDR2: SGHRS, YFSETQ. The CDR3 sequence is 18 residues long. Trimming at V came to 0 bases and at J to 1 base, leaving 8 bases not matched to a gene. The CDR3: CASSLGLAGRLPQETQYF. The CDR3 DNA reads TGCGCCAGCAGCTTGGGACTAGCGGGACGCCTGCCCCAAGAGACCCAGTACTTC.

The rearrangement joins TRBV19 to TRBJ1-5; 7 bases are shared with TRBD1. This CDR3 has 14 residues. V was pared by 0 bases and J by 6 bases, with 2 bases of the junction left unmatched. CDR1 and CDR2 (germline): LNHDA, SQIVND (reference sequence). DNA for the CDR3: TGTGCCAGTAGTATAGATCAGGGGGTTCAGCCCCAGCATTTT. Protein sequence: CASSIDQGVQPQHF.

The chain carries TRBV7-9 and TRBJ1-2, with D hard to call. The CDR3 covers 13 residues. Looked up from germline, CDR1 is SEHNR and CDR2 is FQNEAQ (reference sequence). With 5 bases removed from V and 5 bases from J, the gap between germline ends came to 12 bases. This chain's CDR3 is CASSPDAGYGYTF. CDR3 DNA: TGTGCCAGCAGCCCCGACGCGGGTTATGGCTACACCTTC.

The chain recombines TRBV5-1 with TRBJ2-7; D possibly matches TRBD1 or TRBD2 (6 bases each). The CDR3 has 14 residues. From germline, CDR1 is SGHRS and CDR2 YFSETQ. V lost 0 bases and J lost 3, with 10 bases in between. CDR3 protein: CASSLGGAGYEQYF. CDR3 in DNA: TGCGCCAGCAGCTTGGGGGGGGCAGGCTACGAGCAGTACTTC. Variable domain in full (rest from reference TRBV5-1 and TRBJ2-7): KAGVTQTPRYLIKTRGQQVTLSCSPISGHRSVSWYQQTPGQGLQFLFEYFSETQRNKGNFPGRFSGRQFSNSRSEMNVSTLELGDSALYLCASSLGGAGYEQYFGPGTRLTVT.

This sequence joins TRBV11-3 and TRBJ2-1, with a possible D match to TRBD2 (6 bases). Looked up from germline, CDR1 is SGHNT and CDR2 is YENEEA. V gave up 4 bases and J gave up 2 bases, with 12 bases separating them. The CDR3 length is 15 residues. Written as DNA, the CDR3 is TGTGCCAGCAGCTCCTCGACTAGAGCCTACAATGAGCAGTTCTTC. It yields the protein CASSSSTRAYNEQFF.

The V gene is TRBV9, the J gene TRBJ1-1, with D unresolved. Between the trimmed V and J ends, which lost 0 bases and 0 bases, there was a span of 6 bases. Germline assignment: CDR1 SGDLS and CDR2 YYNGEE. CDR3 length: 14 amino acids. CDR3 residues: CASSVDEVNTEAFF. Written as DNA, the CDR3 is TGTGCCAGCAGCGTAGATGAGGTGAACACTGAAGCTTTCTTT.

This chain uses TRBV7-9 with TRBJ2-1; TRBD1 matches 12 bases. CDR3 length: 19 amino acids. Germline-derived CDR1 and CDR2 are SEHNR and FQNEAQ (reference sequence). V was pared by 5 bases and J by 0 bases, with 11 bases of the junction left unmatched. In nucleotides, the CDR3 is TGTGCCAGCAGCCCCGGGACAGGGGGCTCCTTTAGCTCCTACAATGAGCAGTTCTTC. It codes for CASSPGTGGSFSSYNEQFF.

The table lists this clone with a few counts. The chain uses TRBV5-5 and TRBJ1-5; no firm D call. The V end was cut by 0 bases, the J end by 4 bases, with 11 bases between. CDR1 and CDR2 from the germline V gene are SGHKS and YYEKEE (reference sequence). This CDR3 is built from 15 residues. The CDR3 region is CASSLGYLGNQPQHF. CDR3 sequence (DNA): TGTGCCAGCAGCTTGGGCTATCTCGGTAATCAGCCCCAGCATTTT.

The chain links TRBV2 to TRBJ1-2; perhaps TRBD1 as D (6 bases). Germline lookup yields CDR1 SNHLY and CDR2 FYNNEI. The CDR3 runs to 11 residues. V lost 8 bases to trimming and J lost 8 bases, with 12 bases between them. CDR3 sequence: CASPGAGGYTF. CDR3 sequence (DNA): TGTGCCAGCCCGGGGGCGGGAGGCTACACCTTC. The full variable domain, in which reference TRBV2 and TRBJ1-2 provide the parts outside the CDR3, is EPEVTQTPSHQVTQMGQEVILRCVPISNHLYFYWYRQILGQKVEFLVSFYNNEISEKSEIFDDQFSVERPDGSNFTLKIRSTKLEDSAMYFCASPGAGGYTFGSGTRLTVV.